This passage covers 3 T cell receptor beta chains from one sample sequenced in a study of blood T cells in healthy people across ages. A second PCR of about 7 to 12 cycles used a sample-barcoded 5' primer and a J-beta primer mix. TCRdb fed the 5' RACE reads into MiXCR, producing one record per CDR3 protein. Here the sample spans around 780,000 distinct CDR3 sequences, more than 25% being singletons. The sample was also linked to a second study, of T cells of mothers and their children.

Sample: blood. Receptor source: a boy between 10 and 17 years old in good health.

This chain joins TRBV2 and TRBJ2-4; tentative D call: TRBD2 (5 bases). Germline CDR1 and CDR2: SNHLY and FYNNEI. The CDR3 loop spans 16 amino acids. The V end was cut by 6 bases, the J end by 0 bases, with 15 bases between. In DNA, the CDR3 is TGTGCCAGCAGAGGCCGAGGGCTGGCAGCCAAAAACATTCAGTACTTC. It encodes CASRGRGLAAKNIQYF.

A few counts support this clonotype. CDR3: CASSRQGLFNEKLFF. CDR3 sequence (DNA): TGTGCCAGCAGCCGACAGGGCCTCTTTAATGAAAAACTGTTTTTT. The gene calls are TRBV7-9 and TRBJ1-4; 7 positions match TRBD1. The CDR3 is 15 amino acids. Per germline, CDR1 SEHNR and CDR2 FQNEAQ (reference sequence). V lost 5 bases, J lost 4 bases, and 7 bases stayed unmatched.

There are a few counts of this clonotype. The rearrangement links TRBV9 to TRBJ1-1, with 12 bases matching TRBD1. CDR1 is SGDLS, CDR2 YYNGEE, per germline. With 6 bases clipped from V and 6 bases from J, the junction kept 6 bases outside the gene matches. CDR3 size: 14 residues. The CDR3 region has the DNA TGTGCCAGCACCTTGGGACAGGGGGCTTCTGAAGCTTTCTTT. Translated, it gives CASTLGQGASEAFF.